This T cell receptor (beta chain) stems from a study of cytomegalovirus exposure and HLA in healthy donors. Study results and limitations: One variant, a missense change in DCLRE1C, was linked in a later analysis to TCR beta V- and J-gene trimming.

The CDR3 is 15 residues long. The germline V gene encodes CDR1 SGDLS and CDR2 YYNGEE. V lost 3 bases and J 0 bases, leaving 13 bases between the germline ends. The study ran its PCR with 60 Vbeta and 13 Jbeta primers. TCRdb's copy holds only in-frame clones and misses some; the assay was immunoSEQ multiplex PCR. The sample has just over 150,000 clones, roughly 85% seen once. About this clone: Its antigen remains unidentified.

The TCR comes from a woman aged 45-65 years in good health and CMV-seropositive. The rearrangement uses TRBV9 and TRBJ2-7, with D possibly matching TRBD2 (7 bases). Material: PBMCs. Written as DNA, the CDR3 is TGTGCCAGCAGCGAGGGGGGGATTAGCTCCTACGAGCAGTACTTC. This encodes CASSEGGISSYEQYF.